Following are 15 T cell receptor beta chains from one sample sequenced in a study of T cell responses to AZD1222 COVID-19 vaccine. This table comes from immunoSEQ multiplex PCR, and its TCRdb copy is limited to in-frame clones, with some not included. The data contain 180,000 or so clones, 92% of them singletons. The material sequenced was peripheral blood, taken 28 days after the second AZD1222 dose. These receptor sequences come from an adult who received the AZD1222 COVID-19 vaccine.

V is TRBV3-1 (or the pseudogene TRBV3-2) and J is TRBJ1-1, with a weak D call TRBD1 (5 bases). The germline V gene has CDR1 LGHDT and CDR2 YNNKEL (reference sequence). V lost 2 bases and J 2 bases, leaving 12 bases between the germline ends. The length of the CDR3 is 15 residues. CDR3 amino acids: CASSQPGHLNTEAFF. The DNA for the CDR3 is TGTGCCAGCAGCCAACCTGGACACCTTAACACTGAAGCTTTCTTT.

This chain connects TRBV19 to TRBJ1-2; no definite D call. Germline values: CDR1 LNHDA, CDR2 SQIVND (reference sequence). CDR3 length equals 14 residues. With 9 bases removed from V and 4 bases from J, the gap between germline ends came to 18 bases. As DNA, the CDR3 is TGTGCCAGCGATAAGAAACCGCGGGGCTATGGCTACACCTTC. Translating it yields CASDKKPRGYGYTF.

The chain is built from TRBV3-1 (or the pseudogene TRBV3-2) and TRBJ2-3; tentatively, D is TRBD1 (5 bases). Germline CDR1 reads LGHDT; CDR2 reads YNNKEL (reference sequence). Trimming cost V 4 bases and J 3 bases, with 14 bases left between them. The CDR3 extends over 15 amino acids. CDR3 DNA sequence: TGTGCCAGCAGCCTTTTTATTCAGGGAACAGATACGCAGTATTTT. This codes for CASSLFIQGTDTQYF.

This chain connects TRBV7-2 to TRBJ1-1; D perhaps matches TRBD1 (5 bases). V was trimmed by 2 bases and J by 1 base, leaving 11 bases between them. This CDR3 region has 15 residues. Germline-derived CDR1 and CDR2 are SGHTA and FQGNSA. CDR3 coding DNA: TGTGCCAGCAGCTTAATGGGGAGGGGGAACACTGAAGCTTTCTTT. It is translated as CASSLMGRGNTEAFF.

The V and J genes are TRBV4-3 and TRBJ2-7; 9 bases align to TRBD2. Germline V gene lookup returns CDR1 LGHNA and CDR2 YSLEER. Trimming took 1 base from V and 8 from J; bases not matched to a gene: 9. The CDR3 covers 15 residues. The CDR3 DNA reads as TGCGCCAGCAGCCAAGCTGAAGGTAGCGGGAGCAAGCAGTACTTC. Its protein is CASSQAEGSGSKQYF.

V gene TRBV6-5 combines with J gene TRBJ1-1; 7 bases are shared with TRBD1. With V trimmed by 5 bases and J by 5 bases, 8 bases remained unmatched. The CDR3 covers 14 residues. Per germline, CDR1 MNHEY and CDR2 SVGAGI. The CDR3 DNA reads TGTGCCAGCAGTCCCCGCCAGACAGGGACTGAAGCTTTCTTT. The encoded protein is CASSPRQTGTEAFF.

The chain recombines TRBV3-1 (or the pseudogene TRBV3-2) with TRBJ2-1, with TRBD2 matching 14 bases. CDR3 length: 14 residues. CDR1 is LGHDT and CDR2 is YNNKEL in the germline V gene (reference sequence). V lost 0 bases, J lost 14 bases, and 3 bases stayed unmatched. The CDR3 loop is CASSQDTTSGREFF. The CDR3 DNA reads as TGTGCCAGCAGCCAAGATACGACTAGCGGGAGGGAGTTCTTC.

The rearrangement links TRBV20-1 to TRBJ2-1; 7 bases are shared with TRBD2. Germline CDR1 DFQATT, CDR2 SNEGSKA (reference sequence). V gave up 4 bases and J gave up 15 bases; unmatched junction bases: 9. CDR3 size: 11 residues. CDR3 sequence (DNA): TGCAGTGCTAAAGCGGGCGGGAGTGGGTTCTTC. Its translation: CSAKAGGSGFF.

The gene calls are TRBV2 and TRBJ1-2, with 7 bases matching TRBD1. Germline CDR1 and CDR2: SNHLY and FYNNEI. The CDR3 spans 13 residues. J gave up 7 bases and V 7 bases, and 9 bases lay outside the gene matches. The CDR3 loop reads CASNEDRLSGYTF. DNA of the CDR3: TGTGCCAGCAACGAGGACAGGCTAAGTGGCTACACCTTC.

The genes are TRBV30 and TRBJ2-1; D could derive from TRBD1 or TRBD2 (5 bases each). Trimming cost V 5 bases and J 0 bases, with 20 bases left between them. Looked up from germline, CDR1 is GTSNPN and CDR2 is SVGIG (reference sequence). The CDR3 spans 17 residues. The CDR3 spells CAWRRYPGLISYNEQFF. The CDR3 DNA reads TGTGCCTGGCGCCGGTACCCGGGGCTTATCTCCTACAATGAGCAGTTCTTC.

The CDR3, as DNA: TGTGCCAGCAGCGGTCGCCTAGCGGGAGAAAATGAGCAGTTCTTC. Its translation: CASSGRLAGENEQFF. The V call is TRBV9, the J call TRBJ2-1; 10 nucleotides line up with TRBD2. Unmatched junction bases numbered 7, after V lost 3 bases and J lost 7 bases. The CDR3 consists of 15 residues. In germline, CDR1 is SGDLS, CDR2 YYNGEE.

This clone occurred a few times. The V gene is TRBV3-1 (or the pseudogene TRBV3-2), the J gene TRBJ2-2; unclear D gene. Germline V CDR1 and CDR2: LGHDT, YNNKEL (reference sequence). Trimming cost V 4 bases and J 6 bases, with 6 bases left between them. CDR3 length equals 12 residues. The CDR3 loop is CASSPIPGELFF. Here the CDR3 DNA reads TGTGCCAGCAGCCCGATCCCCGGGGAGCTGTTTTTT.

The chain has TRBV18 and TRBJ2-7, with TRBD1 matching over 7 bases. The germline CDR1 and CDR2 sequences are KGHSH and LQKENI. The CDR3 sequence is 13 residues long. Trimming cost V 3 bases and J 1 base; bases outside gene matches: 0. The CDR3 nucleotides are TGTGCCAGCTCACCGGGACAGTCCTACGAGCAGTACTTC. The encoded protein is CASSPGQSYEQYF.

The gene calls are TRBV28 and TRBJ2-7, with 12 bases identical to TRBD2. J was trimmed by 2 bases and V by 2 bases; bases with no gene match: 7. The CDR3 loop spans 17 amino acids. Germline lookup yields CDR1 MDHEN and CDR2 SYDVKM. CDR3 sequence: CASSLGLGLAGPYEQYF. The CDR3 DNA reads as TGTGCCAGCAGTTTAGGGCTGGGACTAGCGGGCCCCTACGAGCAGTACTTC.

The rearrangement links TRBV5-6 to TRBJ2-7; 14 bases are a match to TRBD2. V dropped 4 bases and J dropped 4; count of bases not matched to a gene: 4. Germline-derived CDR1 and CDR2 are SGHDT and YYEEEE. The CDR3 sequence is 15 residues long. The CDR3 is CASSRGLAGVYEQYF. Written as DNA, the CDR3 is TGTGCCAGCAGCCGGGGACTAGCGGGAGTTTACGAGCAGTACTTC.